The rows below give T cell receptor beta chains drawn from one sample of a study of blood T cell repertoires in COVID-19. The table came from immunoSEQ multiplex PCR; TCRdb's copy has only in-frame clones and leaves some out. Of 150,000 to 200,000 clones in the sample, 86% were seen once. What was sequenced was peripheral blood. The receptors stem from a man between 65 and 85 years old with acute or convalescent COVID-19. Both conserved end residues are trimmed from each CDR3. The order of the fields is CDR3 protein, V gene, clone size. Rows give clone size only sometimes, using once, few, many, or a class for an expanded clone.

CDR3aa: AWSPRGGSQPQH
v_gene: TRBV30
abundance: -

CDR3aa: ASADRMNQPQH
v_gene: TRBV2
abundance: -

CDR3aa: AIRKAASTDTQY
v_gene: TRBV10-3
abundance: -

CDR3aa: AWSTTGATNEKLF
v_gene: TRBV30
abundance: -

CDR3aa: ASSPGTAWNEQF
v_gene: TRBV6-5
abundance: -

CDR3aa: ASMTRRGTNEKLF
v_gene: TRBV2
abundance: -

CDR3aa: ASSLVARGSYEQY
v_gene: TRBV7-9
abundance: once

CDR3aa: ASLTSGSSVDEQF
v_gene: TRBV7-9
abundance: -

CDR3aa: ASTTGGADTQY
v_gene: TRBV25-1
abundance: -

CDR3aa: ASSSVVQESPLH
v_gene: TRBV27
abundance: -

CDR3aa: ASRPDRDNEKLF
v_gene: TRBV19
abundance: few

CDR3aa: ASSSQPGGEQF
v_gene: TRBV7-2
abundance: once

CDR3aa: AGDWDTQY
v_gene: TRBV7-9
abundance: -

CDR3aa: ASSLLNRGTNEKLF
v_gene: TRBV7-3
abundance: once